The clone carrying this T cell receptor beta chain was seen only a few times. Its antigen remains unidentified. This record belongs to a study of cytomegalovirus exposure and HLA in healthy donors. The primer mix had 60 Vbeta and 13 Jbeta primers. The table came from immunoSEQ multiplex PCR; TCRdb's copy has only in-frame clones and leaves some out. This sample has 130,000 or so clones; roughly 79% occur once, and the top ten carry roughly 1.9%. Study observations and caveats: Some highly shared sequence variants likely arose as a pipeline artifact.

The TCR originated in a middle-aged woman in good health and CMV-seronegative. Sequences were obtained from PBMCs.

CDR3 protein: CASSSGLAVDTQYF. The CDR3 region has the DNA TGCGCCAGCAGCTCCGGACTAGCGGTAGATACGCAGTATTTT. The genes are TRBV5-1 and TRBJ2-3; 10 bases are a match to TRBD2. The ends lost 3 bases at V and 5 bases at J; junction bases unmatched: 3. The germline CDR1 and CDR2 sequences are SGHRS and YFSETQ. The CDR3 runs 14 residues.